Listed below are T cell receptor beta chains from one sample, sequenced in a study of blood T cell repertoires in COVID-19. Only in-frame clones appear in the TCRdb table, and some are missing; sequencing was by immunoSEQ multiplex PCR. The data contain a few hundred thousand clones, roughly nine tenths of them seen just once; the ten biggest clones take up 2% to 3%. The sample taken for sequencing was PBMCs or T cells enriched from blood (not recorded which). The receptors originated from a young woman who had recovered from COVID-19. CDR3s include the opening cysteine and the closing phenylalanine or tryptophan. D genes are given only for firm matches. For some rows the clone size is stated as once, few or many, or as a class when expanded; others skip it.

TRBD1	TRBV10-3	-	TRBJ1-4	TGTGCCATCAGTGAGCTCTTGCCAGGGGGCGAGGTAAAACTGTTTTTT	CAISELLPGGEVKLFF
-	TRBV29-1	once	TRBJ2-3	TGCAGCGTTGAGGCAGGGGTGGATACGCAGTATTTT	CSVEAGVDTQYF
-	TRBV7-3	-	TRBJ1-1	TGTGCCAGCAGCTTAGCGGGACCGAGCATGAACACTGAAGCTTTCTTT	CASSLAGPSMNTEAFF
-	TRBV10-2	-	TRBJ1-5	TGCGCCAGCAGTGATCAGCCAGGGCGTAGCAATCAGCCCCAGCATTTT	CASSDQPGRSNQPQHF
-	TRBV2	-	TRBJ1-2	TGTGCCAGCAGCTCGGGGGGAGGCTATGGCTACACCTTC	CASSSGGGYGYTF
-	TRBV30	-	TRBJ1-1	TGTGCCTGGAGCTCGCGGCCCTCTGAAGCTTTCTTT	CAWSSRPSEAFF
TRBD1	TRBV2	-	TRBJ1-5	TGTGCCAGCAGCAAGACAGGGGCTAGCAATCAGCCCCAGCATTTT	CASSKTGASNQPQHF
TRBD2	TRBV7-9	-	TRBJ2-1	TGTGCCAGCAGCTTATCTAGCGGGGGGACAAATGAGCAGTTCTTC	CASSLSSGGTNEQFF
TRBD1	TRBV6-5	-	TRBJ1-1	TGTGCCAGCAGTATCAGGGGGTGGAACACTGAAGCTTTCTTT	CASSIRGWNTEAFF
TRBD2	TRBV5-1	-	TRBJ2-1	TGCGCCAGCAGCCTCACTAGCGGGGGGGCTGATGAGCAGTTCTTC	CASSLTSGGADEQFF
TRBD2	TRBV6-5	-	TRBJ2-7	TGTGCCAGCAGCCCCGGGACTAGCGCCCACGAGCAGTACTTC	CASSPGTSAHEQYF
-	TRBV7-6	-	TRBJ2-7	TGTGCCAGCAGCTTAGTTGGGCAGGGCTACGAGCAGTACTTC	CASSLVGQGYEQYF
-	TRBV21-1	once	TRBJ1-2	TGTGCCAGCAGCAAGGGGGGGGTATTTAACTATGGCTACACCTTC	CASSKGGVFNYGYTF